A single sample is the source of the 6 T cell receptor beta chains below, sequenced in a study of blood T cell repertoires in COVID-19. The protocol was immunoSEQ multiplex PCR, while the TCRdb copy is restricted to in-frame clones and leaves out a portion. The sample includes some 700,000 clones, 85% to 90% of them seen just once. Sequencing was carried out using peripheral blood. The receptors here all came from a woman aged 18-29 years with acute or convalescent COVID-19.

The rearrangement uses TRBV5-5 and TRBJ2-3; 7 nucleotides line up with TRBD2. CDR1 is SGHKS, CDR2 YYEKEE, per germline (reference sequence). The J segment lost 1 base and the V segment lost 0 bases, leaving 8 bases of the junction unmatched. The CDR3 is 17 residues long. The CDR3 protein is CASSLAWEGKGTDTQYF. The CDR3 region has the DNA TGTGCCAGCAGCTTGGCTTGGGAGGGCAAGGGCACAGATACGCAGTATTTT.

CDR3 sequence (DNA): TGTGCCAGTAGTATAGGCATCGGGACAAGGGATCGCTACACCTTC. Translation gives CASSIGIGTRDRYTF. This chain links TRBV19 with TRBJ1-2; maybe TRBD1 (6 bases). There are 15 residues in the CDR3. CDR1 and CDR2 from the germline V gene are LNHDA and SQIVND (reference sequence). V was cut by 1 base and J by 9 bases, with 18 bases left in between.

Of note for this clone: The same CDR3 also results from other DNA sequences found in this sample. The J gene is TRBJ2-3, the V gene TRBV6-4, with TRBD2 as a possible D gene (6 bases). Germline loops: CDR1 MRHNA, CDR2 SNTAGT. The CDR3 runs to 14 residues. V lost 2 bases and J 1 base, leaving 7 bases between the germline ends. The CDR3 DNA is TGTGCCAGCAGTGACACGGGAGGCACAGATACGCAGTATTTT. As protein: CASSDTGGTDTQYF.

This clone came up a few times. This chain joins TRBV19 and TRBJ1-5; D is uncertain. The CDR3 sequence is 13 residues long. Germline values: CDR1 LNHDA, CDR2 SQIVND (reference sequence). V lost 0 bases and J lost 7, with 7 bases in between. CDR3 protein: CASSIDPVQPQHF. DNA of the CDR3: TGTGCCAGTAGTATAGATCCAGTGCAGCCCCAGCATTTT. Complete variable domain (other parts from reference TRBV19 and TRBJ1-5): DGGITQSPKYLFRKEGQNVTLSCEQNLNHDAMYWYRQDPGQGLRLIYYSQIVNDFQKGDIAEGYSVSREKKESFPLTVTSAQKNPTAFYLCASSIDPVQPQHFGDGTRLSIL.

This sequence joins TRBV27 and TRBJ1-1; a possible D gene is TRBD1 (6 bases). The CDR3 is 17 amino acids. Germline values: CDR1 MNHEY, CDR2 SMNVEV (reference sequence). V gave up 6 bases and J gave up 0 bases, with 20 bases separating them. CDR3 residues: CASREQGFGGVNTEAFF. Written as DNA, the CDR3 is TGTGCCAGCAGAGAACAGGGATTTGGCGGTGTGAACACTGAAGCTTTCTTT.

This clone was counted a single time. This chain links TRBV30 with TRBJ1-6; 7 bases map to TRBD1. CDR3 length equals 14 residues. The V gene's germline CDR1 is GTSNPN and CDR2 SVGIG (reference sequence). With V trimmed by 1 base and J by 9 bases, 6 bases remained unmatched. The CDR3 loop is CAWSETGVASPLHF. CDR3 nucleotide sequence: TGTGCCTGGAGTGAAACAGGGGTGGCTTCACCCCTCCACTTT. Full variable domain (rest looked up from reference TRBV30 and TRBJ1-6): SQTIHQWPATLVQPVGSPLSLECTVEGTSNPNLYWYRQAAGRGLQLLFYSVGIGQISSEVPQNLSASRPQDRQFILSSKKLLLSDSGFYLCAWSETGVASPLHFGNGTRLTVT.